Listed below are T cell receptor beta chains from one sample, sequenced in a study of blood T cell repertoires in COVID-19. The protocol was immunoSEQ multiplex PCR, while the TCRdb copy is restricted to in-frame clones and leaves out a portion. Among around 250,000 clones listed, nearly 90% were seen once. The specimen sequenced was peripheral blood. Receptors were obtained from a woman between 55 and 75 years old with COVID-19, enrolled during active disease. The CDR3 runs from the conserved cysteine through the conserved F or W. D genes are given only for firm matches. Not all rows give a size; the values are once, few, many and, for expanded clones, a class.

abundance	v_gene	d_gene	j_gene	CDR3nt	CDR3aa
.	TRBV5-1	TRBD2	TRBJ2-7	TGCGCCAGCAGCTTCGTAGCGGGCGAAGACGAGCAGTACTTC	CASSFVAGEDEQYF
.	TRBV6-6	TRBD1	TRBJ1-3	TGTGCCAGCAGTCCCTGGAGGCCAGGGGGTAGTGGAAACACCATATATTTT	CASSPWRPGGSGNTIYF
.	TRBV5-5	.	TRBJ1-4	TGTGCCAGCAGCCCGGACAGTAATGAAAAACTGTTTTTT	CASSPDSNEKLFF
.	TRBV7-9	TRBD1	TRBJ1-1	TGTGCCAGCAGCCCGAGACAGGGGGCGCGGGACACTGAAGCTTTCTTT	CASSPRQGARDTEAFF
.	TRBV18	.	TRBJ1-2	TGTGCCAGCTCACCGCCTGGACTCGGCGGTGGCTACACCTTC	CASSPPGLGGGYTF
.	TRBV27	.	TRBJ2-7	TGTGCCAGCAGATTAGGAGCGGCGGACTCCTACGAGCAGTACTTC	CASRLGAADSYEQYF
.	TRBV5-1	.	TRBJ1-5	TGCGCCAGCAGCTTGACGGGAGATCAGCCCCAGCATTTT	CASSLTGDQPQHF
.	TRBV18	TRBD1	TRBJ1-5	TGTGCCAGCTCAATAGGGACAGGGGTCAATCAGCCCCAGCATTTT	CASSIGTGVNQPQHF
.	TRBV6-6	TRBD1	TRBJ1-1	TGTGCCAGCAGTTACTTGCCAGGGGGAACCACTGAAGCTTTCTTT	CASSYLPGGTTEAFF
.	TRBV29-1	.	TRBJ2-3	TGCAGCGTAGCCCGGGGGACCACTAGCACAGATACGCAGTATTTT	CSVARGTTSTDTQYF
.	TRBV7-9	.	TRBJ2-3	TGTGCCAGCAGCTTACCCACAGGGCTAGGGGTGAGCACAGATACGCAGTATTTT	CASSLPTGLGVSTDTQYF
.	TRBV7-2	.	TRBJ1-3	TGTGCCAGCAGCCCCCAGGTGGAGCGGTCTGGAAACACCATATATTTT	CASSPQVERSGNTIYF
once	TRBV4-1	TRBD2	TRBJ2-3	TGCGCCAGCAGACTTAGCGGGGGGAATGATTACACAGATACGCAGTATTTT	CASRLSGGNDYTDTQYF
.	TRBV9	TRBD1	TRBJ2-7	TGTGCCAGCAGCGTAAAGGGGGCGGACGAGCAGTACTTC	CASSVKGADEQYF
.	TRBV15	TRBD1	TRBJ2-1	TGTGCCACCAGACTTGGGACAGGGGGCTTAAGGAATGAGCAGTTCTTC	CATRLGTGGLRNEQFF
.	TRBV5-4	.	TRBJ1-6	TGTGCCAGCAGGGGGGACACTAATTCACCCCTCCACTTT	CASRGDTNSPLHF
.	TRBV21-1	.	TRBJ1-1	TGTGCCAGCAGCGCCCGGACACCGAACACTGAAGCTTTCTTT	CASSARTPNTEAFF
.	TRBV7-6	.	TRBJ2-2	TGTGCCAGCAGCTTAGCGGGAGCGGTCGCCACCGGGGAGCTGTTTTTT	CASSLAGAVATGELFF
once	TRBV6-5	.	TRBJ1-5	TGTGCCAGCAGTTACTCACAGGGTCAGAATCAGCCCCAGCATTTT	CASSYSQGQNQPQHF
.	TRBV7-9	.	TRBJ2-1	TGTGCCAGCGCCCGGGGACAATACAATGAGCAGTTCTTC	CASARGQYNEQFF
.	TRBV15	TRBD2	TRBJ2-3	TGTGCCACCAGCATACGGGGGGGAGGAGGCACAGATACGCAGTATTTT	CATSIRGGGGTDTQYF
.	TRBV4-1	.	TRBJ2-7	TGCGCCAGCAGCCCGGACACCTCCTACGAGCAGTACTTC	CASSPDTSYEQYF
.	TRBV3-1/TRBV3-2	.	TRBJ1-2	TGTGCCAGCAGCCAACCCGGACAGATTATCTATGGCTACACCTTC	CASSQPGQIIYGYTF
.	TRBV11-2	.	TRBJ1-2	TGTGCCAGCAGCTTAGAATTAACAGGCTATGGCTACACCTTC	CASSLELTGYGYTF
.	TRBV7-2	TRBD1	TRBJ1-1	TGTGCCAGCAGCTCCTGGGCAGGGGGGTTTCCTGAAGCTTTCTTT	CASSSWAGGFPEAFF
.	TRBV6-5	.	TRBJ2-1	TGTGCCAGCACAAAATCTAAAGGGGCGGATGAGCAGTTCTTC	CASTKSKGADEQFF
once	TRBV9	TRBD1	TRBJ2-7	TGTGCCAGCAGCCCGGGACAGGGTTTTGGTGGCGAGCAGTACTTC	CASSPGQGFGGEQYF
.	TRBV2	TRBD1	TRBJ1-6	TGTGCCAGCAGTGGGACAGGGGGCCTAGGCAATTCACCCCTCCACTTT	CASSGTGGLGNSPLHF
once	TRBV27	.	TRBJ1-1	TGTGCCAGCAGTCCCGGAGGGACGAACACTGAAGCTTTCTTT	CASSPGGTNTEAFF
.	TRBV11-1	.	TRBJ2-5	TGTGCCAGCAGCAACAGGGAAGAGACCCAGTACTTC	CASSNREETQYF
.	TRBV6-5	.	TRBJ2-2	TGTGCCAGCAGTTACAGGCGGGACAGAAACACCGGGGAGCTGTTTTTT	CASSYRRDRNTGELFF
.	TRBV3-1/TRBV3-2	TRBD2	TRBJ2-5	TGTGCCAGCAGCCAGTCTAGCGGGGGGGCCGGAGAGACCCAGTACTTC	CASSQSSGGAGETQYF
.	TRBV19	.	TRBJ1-1	TGTGCCAGTATCTCGCGATCGGTGGTTAACACTGAAGCTTTCTTT	CASISRSVVNTEAFF
.	TRBV7-9	.	TRBJ2-2	TGTGCCAGCAGCCTCACAGGGAGGCTGTTTTTT	CASSLTGRLFF
.	TRBV5-1	TRBD2	TRBJ2-1	TGCGCCAGCAGCTCACTAGGGACTAGCGGTTTCCTTTATGAGCAGTTCTTC	CASSSLGTSGFLYEQFF
.	TRBV13	TRBD1	TRBJ1-1	TGTGCCAGCAGCTTAGGGCAGGGGGCGTTGAACACTGAAGCTTTCTTT	CASSLGQGALNTEAFF
.	TRBV3-1/TRBV3-2	.	TRBJ2-7	TGTGCCAGCAGCCGCGGGCCCTCGAGCTCCTACGAGCAGTACTTC	CASSRGPSSSYEQYF
.	TRBV28	.	TRBJ1-4	TGTGCCAGTGCCTTAACGGGAGCCAGGGCCCCAACTAATGAAAAACTGTTTTTT	CASALTGARAPTNEKLFF
.	TRBV18	.	TRBJ1-4	TGTGCCAGCGCAGGGGAAACTAATGAAAAACTGTTTTTT	CASAGETNEKLFF
.	TRBV5-6	TRBD1	TRBJ1-3	TGTGCCAGCAGCACAGGGACAGGGGGCTATGGAAACACCATATATTTT	CASSTGTGGYGNTIYF
many	TRBV7-9	.	TRBJ1-6	TGTGCCAGCAGGGACTCCGAGTACTATAATTCACCCCTCCACTTT	CASRDSEYYNSPLHF
.	TRBV19	.	TRBJ2-4	TGTGCCAGTAGTATAGTGGCAGGGCTAGCCAAAAACATTCAGTACTTC	CASSIVAGLAKNIQYF
.	TRBV6-6	.	TRBJ2-7	TGTGCCAGCAGTTACTCACAGGTGCTGAACTACGAGCAGTACTTC	CASSYSQVLNYEQYF
.	TRBV24-1	TRBD2	TRBJ2-2	TGTGCCACCAGTGACCGCGGGGGGGCCGGAACCGGGGAGCTGTTTTTT	CATSDRGGAGTGELFF